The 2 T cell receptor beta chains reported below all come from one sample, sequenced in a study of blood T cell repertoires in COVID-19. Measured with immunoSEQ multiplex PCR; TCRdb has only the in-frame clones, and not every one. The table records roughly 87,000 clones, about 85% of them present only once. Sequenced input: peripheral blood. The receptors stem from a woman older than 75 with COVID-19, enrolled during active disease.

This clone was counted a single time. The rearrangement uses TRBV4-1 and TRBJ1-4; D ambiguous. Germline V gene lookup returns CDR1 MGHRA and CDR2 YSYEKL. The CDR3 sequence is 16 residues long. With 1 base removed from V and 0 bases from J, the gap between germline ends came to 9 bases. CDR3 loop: CASSQGFRTTNEKLFF. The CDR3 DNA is TGCGCCAGCAGCCAAGGATTCAGGACAACTAATGAAAAACTGTTTTTT.

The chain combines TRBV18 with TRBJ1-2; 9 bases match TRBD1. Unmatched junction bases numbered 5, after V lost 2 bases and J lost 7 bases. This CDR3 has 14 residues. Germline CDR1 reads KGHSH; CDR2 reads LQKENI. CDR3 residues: CASSPAGTGIGYTF. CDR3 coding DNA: TGTGCCAGCTCACCAGCCGGGACAGGGATTGGCTACACCTTC. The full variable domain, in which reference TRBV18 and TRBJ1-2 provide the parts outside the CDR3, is NAGVMQNPRHLVRRRGQEARLRCSPMKGHSHVYWYRQLPEEGLKFMVYLQKENIIDESGMPKERFSAEFPKEGPSILRIQQVVRGDSAAYFCASSPAGTGIGYTFGSGTRLTVV.